This record concerns one TCR beta chain sequence. The antigen is not known. V dropped 3 bases and J dropped 3; count of bases not matched to a gene: 3. This CDR3 region has 14 residues. Germline CDR1 reads SGHDT; CDR2 reads YYEEEE. This record belongs to a study of graft-versus-host responses after intestinal transplantation. General study findings and limits: Researchers found GvH clones in recipient marrow, and some showed up first in ileum or blood.

Only in-frame clones appear in the TCRdb table, and some are missing; sequencing was by immunoSEQ multiplex PCR. This table has tens of thousands of clones, around 90% appearing once. Sample: PBMCs, taken 26 days after transplant. The chain carries TRBV5-6 and TRBJ2-1; 7 nucleotides match TRBD1. The source is a human patient who received an intestinal transplant, so some T cells may come from the graft donor. The CDR3 DNA sequence: TGTGCCAGCAGCTCCGGGACAGTCTACAATGAGCAGTTCTTC. Protein: CASSSGTVYNEQFF.